The 26 T cell receptor beta chains below were found in one sample sequenced in a study of cytomegalovirus exposure and HLA in healthy donors. This PCR relied on a set of 60 Vbeta primers and 13 Jbeta primers. TCRdb's table, derived via immunoSEQ multiplex PCR, lists solely in-frame clones and lacks some. The sample includes 150,000 to 180,000 clones, 80% of them seen just once. The sequencing input was PBMCs. The receptors come from a man younger than 40 in good health and CMV-seropositive.

The genes are TRBV28 and TRBJ2-7, with D tentatively TRBD1 (5 bases). CDR1 and CDR2 (germline): MDHEN, SYDVKM. The CDR3 has 15 residues. Trimming stripped 10 bases from V and 3 bases from J, with 22 bases between. In DNA, the CDR3 is TGTGCCACCCGATCCAGGGCCAAAGGACACTACGAGCAGTACTTC. Residues: CATRSRAKGHYEQYF.

The chain recombines TRBV7-9 with TRBJ2-7, with TRBD1 matching 7 bases. CDR3 length: 13 amino acids. Germline loops: CDR1 SEHNR, CDR2 FQNEAQ (reference sequence). Trimming cost V 7 bases and J 3 bases; bases outside gene matches: 6. The CDR3 nucleotides are TGTGCCAGCACAGGACAGGTGATCTACGAGCAGTACTTC. Encoded protein: CASTGQVIYEQYF. Full variable domain (rest looked up from reference TRBV7-9 and TRBJ2-7): DTGVSQNPRHKITKRGQNVTFRCDPISEHNRLYWYRQTLGQGPEFLTYFQNEAQLEKSRLLSDRFSAERPKGSFSTLEIQRTEQGDSAMYLCASTGQVIYEQYFGPGTRLTVT.

The chain is built from TRBV11-2 and TRBJ2-1; 9 bases align to TRBD1. Germline V gene lookup returns CDR1 SGHAT and CDR2 FQNNGV. This CDR3 region has 18 residues. The V segment lost 5 bases and the J segment 6 bases; nucleotides outside the gene matches: 17. The CDR3 reads CASSPHPGTGNLRNEQFF. The DNA of the CDR3 is TGTGCCAGCAGCCCGCACCCGGGGACAGGGAATCTACGCAATGAGCAGTTCTTC.

V gene TRBV7-2 combines with J gene TRBJ2-3; 10 positions agree with TRBD2. This CDR3 is built from 16 residues. V trimming: 4 bases; J trimming: 5 bases; junction bases outside the gene matches: 9. Germline lookup yields CDR1 SGHTA and CDR2 FQGNSA. The CDR3 region has the DNA TGTGCCAGCAGCTCCTCCCGGGCTAGCGGGAGAGATACGCAGTATTTT. Amino acid sequence: CASSSSRASGRDTQYF. The full variable domain, completed using reference TRBV7-2 and TRBJ2-3, is GAGVSQSPSNKVTEKGKDVELRCDPISGHTALYWYRQSLGQGLEFLIYFQGNSAPDKSGLPSDRFSAERTGGSVSTLTIQRTQQEDSAVYLCASSSSRASGRDTQYFGPGTRLTVL.

CDR3 in amino acids: CATTKTSPYNEQFF. CDR3 coding DNA: TGTGCCACCACTAAGACTAGCCCTTACAATGAGCAGTTCTTC. This chain connects TRBV15 to TRBJ2-1; 7 bases match TRBD2. CDR1 is LNHNV, CDR2 YYDKDF, per germline (reference sequence). This CDR3 region has 14 residues. J gave up 4 bases and V 7 bases, and 7 bases lay outside the gene matches.

This clone was counted once. This sequence joins TRBV9 and TRBJ1-1; D is undetermined. V was cut by 0 bases and J by 4 bases, with 16 bases left in between. The CDR3 loop spans 16 amino acids. The germline V gene has CDR1 SGDLS and CDR2 YYNGEE. Here the CDR3 DNA reads TGTGCCAGCAGCGTAGACGGAGGTCCGGGGTCCACTGAAGCTTTCTTT. Its translation: CASSVDGGPGSTEAFF.

This clone appeared once. The V call is TRBV2, the J call TRBJ1-1, with 8 bases that match TRBD1. The germline CDR1 and CDR2 sequences are SNHLY and FYNNEI. CDR3 length: 12 residues. Trimming took 6 bases from V and 8 from J; bases not matched to a gene: 5. The CDR3 nucleotides read TGTGCCAGCAGCCTCAGGGGGCGAGAAGCTTTCTTT. This codes for CASSLRGREAFF.

The chain employs TRBV6-5 and TRBJ1-2, with D perhaps TRBD1 (5 bases). Trimming took off 3 bases at V and 2 bases at J, with 10 bases between the two ends. Germline CDR1 reads MNHEY; CDR2 reads SVGAGI. The CDR3 covers 14 residues. The CDR3 protein is CASSYGGENYGYTF. In DNA, the CDR3 is TGTGCCAGCAGTTATGGGGGGGAGAACTATGGCTACACCTTC.

This chain links TRBV6-5 with TRBJ1-1; 8 bases are a match to TRBD1. Trimming cost V 9 bases and J 0 bases; bases outside gene matches: 9. Germline V CDR1 and CDR2: MNHEY, SVGAGI. CDR3 length: 15 amino acids. CDR3 in amino acids: CASQQGGTMNTEAFF. The CDR3 DNA follows: TGTGCCAGTCAACAGGGGGGGACCATGAACACTGAAGCTTTCTTT.

The rearrangement links TRBV18 to TRBJ2-3; D perhaps matches TRBD1 (5 bases). The germline CDR1 and CDR2 sequences are KGHSH and LQKENI. V lost 3 bases and J lost 2, with 12 bases in between. The length of the CDR3 is 15 residues. The CDR3 coding sequence is TGTGCCAGCTCACCTCAGGGTGTTAACACAGATACGCAGTATTTT. Translation gives CASSPQGVNTDTQYF.

The chain links TRBV6-5 to TRBJ2-7, with 10 positions matching TRBD2. This CDR3 comprises 15 residues. J gave up 6 bases and V 5 bases, and 10 bases lay outside the gene matches. Germline V gene data show CDR1 as MNHEY and CDR2 as SVGAGI. The CDR3 DNA reads as TGTGCCAGCAGTCGCGAAGCGGGAGGGCGGGGCGAGCAGTACTTC. It translates to CASSREAGGRGEQYF.

CDR3 protein: CASSLSRLQPNYGYTF. The CDR3 coding sequence is TGTGCCAGCAGTTTATCTAGACTCCAACCCAACTATGGCTACACCTTC. J is TRBJ1-2 and V is TRBV28; no definite D call. Trimming removed 1 base from V and 2 bases from J, with 14 bases in between. Germline V gene lookup returns CDR1 MDHEN and CDR2 SYDVKM. The CDR3 spans 16 residues.

The chain couples TRBV6-4 to TRBJ1-5; D remains unclear. The germline CDR1 and CDR2 sequences are MRHNA and SNTAGT. Trimming removed 0 bases at V and 2 bases at J, with 8 bases between. The CDR3 is made up of 15 amino acids. CDR3 bases: TGTGCCAGCAGTGACTCCGTGGCGGGCAATCAGCCCCAGCATTTT. It yields the protein CASSDSVAGNQPQHF.

The gene calls are TRBV18 and TRBJ1-4, with 9 bases identical to TRBD1. The CDR3 has 19 residues. With V trimmed by 3 bases and J by 7 bases, 18 bases remained unmatched. The V gene's germline CDR1 is KGHSH and CDR2 LQKENI. The CDR3 nucleotides are TGTGCCAGCTCACCCCGTTCCCTTCGACAGGGGGATATCGGTGAAAAACTGTTTTTT. This encodes CASSPRSLRQGDIGEKLFF.

The V and J genes are TRBV7-9 and TRBJ2-7; 7 bases are a match to TRBD1. With V trimmed by 0 bases and J by 6 bases, 14 bases remained unmatched. The CDR3 runs 17 residues. From germline, CDR1 is SEHNR and CDR2 FQNEAQ (reference sequence). The CDR3, as DNA: TGTGCCAGCAGCTTAGCGGTCTTGCCGGGGACAGCCATCGAGCAGTACTTC. Translating it yields CASSLAVLPGTAIEQYF.

This chain connects TRBV7-9 to TRBJ2-1; D may be TRBD2 (6 bases). Germline V gives CDR1 SEHNR, CDR2 FQNEAQ (reference sequence). Trimming shortened V by 5 bases and J by 0 bases, and 17 bases separated the two germline ends. The CDR3 is 17 amino acids. In nucleotides, the CDR3 is TGTGCCAGCAGCCCATTGGGACTTAAGAGCTCCTACAATGAGCAGTTCTTC. Its protein is CASSPLGLKSSYNEQFF.

This clone was detected a few times. This chain uses TRBV5-8 with TRBJ2-7, with D unresolved. The germline V and J ends were trimmed by 3 bases and 1 base, with 17 bases remaining between them. The CDR3 runs 16 residues. The germline CDR1 and CDR2 sequences are SGHTS and YDEGEE. The CDR3 here is CASSSPPPRVSYEQYF. CDR3 coding DNA: TGTGCCAGCAGCTCCCCCCCACCACGGGTTTCCTACGAGCAGTACTTC.

This chain connects TRBV7-3 to TRBJ2-1, with a weak D call TRBD2 (6 bases). The CDR3 has 14 amino acids. CDR1 is SGHTA and CDR2 is FQGTGA in the germline V gene. Trimming removed 5 bases at V and 8 bases at J, with 16 bases between. CDR3 coding DNA: TGTGCCAGCAGCCCGGACCTGGAGGGACATGAGCAGTTCTTC. It yields the protein CASSPDLEGHEQFF.

The V call is TRBV19, the J call TRBJ2-5; tentative D call: TRBD2 (6 bases). Per the germline V gene, CDR1 is LNHDA and CDR2 is SQIVND (reference sequence). The CDR3 runs 15 residues. The ends were cut back, 3 bases at V and 5 bases at J, with 16 bases in the middle. Here the CDR3 reads CASSIRGTLGETQYF. As DNA, the CDR3 is TGTGCCAGTAGTATCCGGGGGACCCTGGGGGAGACCCAGTACTTC.

V gene TRBV27 combines with J gene TRBJ1-1; D unresolved. Trimming removed 2 bases at V and 1 base at J, with 11 bases between. In germline, CDR1 is MNHEY, CDR2 SMNVEV (reference sequence). This CDR3 is 15 amino acids long. The CDR3 is CASSLRAGENTEAFF. For the CDR3, the DNA is TGTGCCAGCAGTTTACGAGCCGGGGAGAACACTGAAGCTTTCTTT.

To note about this clone: The same CDR3 is also encoded by other DNA sequences in this sample. J is TRBJ2-7 and V is TRBV7-9, with 7 bases lining up with TRBD2. The CDR3 is made up of 14 amino acids. Germline V gives CDR1 SEHNR, CDR2 FQNEAQ (reference sequence). V was pared by 1 base and J by 5 bases, with 5 bases of the junction left unmatched. CDR3 DNA: TGTGCCAGCAGCTTAGGGGCTGGGGGGGACGAGCAGTACTTC. It encodes CASSLGAGGDEQYF.

The chain carries TRBV7-8 and TRBJ1-2, with D perhaps TRBD1 (5 bases). V lost 0 bases to trimming and J lost 0 bases, with 8 bases between them. CDR1 and CDR2 from the germline V gene are SGHVS and FQNEAQ. The CDR3 has 15 residues. The CDR3 loop reads CASSLAGGANYGYTF. The DNA for the CDR3 is TGTGCCAGCAGCTTAGCGGGGGGAGCTAACTATGGCTACACCTTC.

V is TRBV19 and J is TRBJ2-7, with 7 bases that match TRBD1. V trimming: 5 bases; J trimming: 2 bases; junction bases outside the gene matches: 6. This CDR3 is built from 14 residues. Per the germline V gene, CDR1 is LNHDA and CDR2 is SQIVND (reference sequence). CDR3 nucleotide sequence: TGTGCCAGTAGTGCCGACAGGGACCCCTACGAGCAGTACTTC. This translates into CASSADRDPYEQYF.

The chain recombines TRBV27 with TRBJ2-6; D is perhaps TRBD1 (6 bases). The CDR3 spans 16 residues. The V and J ends lost 10 bases and 0 bases respectively, with 16 bases between them. Germline V gene sequence: CDR1 MNHEY, CDR2 SMNVEV (reference sequence). The CDR3 spells CATRRGQSSGANVLTF. DNA of the CDR3: TGTGCCACCAGACGAGGACAGAGCTCTGGGGCCAACGTCCTGACTTTC. Variable domain in full (rest from reference TRBV27 and TRBJ2-6): EAQVTQNPRYLITVTGKKLTVTCSQNMNHEYMSWYRQDPGLGLRQIYYSMNVEVTDKGDVPEGYKVSRKEKRNFPLILESPSPNQTSLYFCATRRGQSSGANVLTFGAGSRLTVL.

This chain joins TRBV6-5 and TRBJ2-1, with 8 bases aligning to TRBD2. Germline loops: CDR1 MNHEY, CDR2 SVGAGI. The CDR3 contains 12 residues. V dropped 6 bases and J dropped 10; count of bases not matched to a gene: 5. CDR3 loop: CASSGTSSEQFF. In DNA, the CDR3 is TGTGCCAGCAGCGGGACTAGTTCAGAGCAGTTCTTC.

The V and J genes are TRBV27 and TRBJ1-2; 7 nucleotides match TRBD1. There are 16 residues in the CDR3. V trimming: 6 bases; J trimming: 0 bases; junction bases outside the gene matches: 10. Looked up from germline, CDR1 is MNHEY and CDR2 is SMNVEV (reference sequence). The CDR3 here is CASSSRRDRTNYGYTF. The CDR3 nucleotides are TGTGCCAGCAGCTCGCGACGGGACAGAACTAACTATGGCTACACCTTC.